These 4 T cell receptor beta chains came from one sample sequenced in a study of T-cell reconstitution after alpha-beta-depleted transplantation in children. Unique molecular identifiers featured in how the TCRbeta library was prepared. Via MiXCR, TCRdb re-called the PCR reads, giving one row per CDR3 protein. Among roughly 200,000 distinct CDR3 sequences listed, about 7% were seen once. This material consisted of PBMCs, taken before TCRalphabeta/CD19-depleted stem cell transplant. All receptors come from a boy younger than 10 with acute lymphoblastic leukemia, due to receive a stem cell transplant.

The chain uses TRBV7-8 and TRBJ2-3; perhaps TRBD2 as D (6 bases). V lost 5 bases and J 3 bases, leaving 24 bases between the germline ends. The CDR3 spans 18 residues. Germline CDR1 reads SGHVS; CDR2 reads FQNEAQ. CDR3 sequence (DNA): TGTGCCAGCAGCCTTCGCTCAACCCAGCGGGCAAGAACAGATACGCAGTATTTT. This translates into CASSLRSTQRARTDTQYF.

This clonotype was detected ten times or more. This chain connects TRBV5-1 to TRBJ2-3; possibly TRBD2 for D (6 bases). V dropped 3 bases and J dropped 2 bases, with 16 bases sitting between them. This CDR3 is 16 amino acids long. Per the germline V gene, CDR1 is SGHRS and CDR2 is YFSETQ. CDR3 in amino acids: CASSSGPGLTTDTQYF. For the CDR3, the DNA is TGCGCCAGCAGCTCGGGCCCGGGACTCACCACAGATACGCAGTATTTT.

The V gene is TRBV20-1, the J gene TRBJ2-7, with D maybe TRBD2 (5 bases). The V end was cut by 5 bases, the J end by 0 bases, with 11 bases between. This CDR3 spans 13 amino acids. Germline CDR1 reads DFQATT; CDR2 reads SNEGSKA (reference sequence). The CDR3 here is CSAAHSGSYEQYF. The CDR3 nucleotides are TGCAGTGCTGCCCACAGCGGCTCCTACGAGCAGTACTTC.

This clonotype was observed a few times. The chain has TRBV27 and TRBJ2-7; possible D gene TRBD2, 5 bases. CDR1 MNHEY and CDR2 SMNVEV come from the germline V gene (reference sequence). V was clipped by 5 bases and J by 3 bases, with 11 bases between them. The CDR3 is 13 residues long. The CDR3 nucleotides read TGTGCCAGCAGTCGGGGAAGTGGCTACGAGCAGTACTTC. Protein sequence: CASSRGSGYEQYF.